What follows are 5 T cell receptor beta chains derived from one specimen sequenced in a study of blood T cells in healthy people across ages. For the second PCR, which ran for about 6 to 11 cycles, a sample-barcoded 5' primer and a J-beta primer mix were used. MiXCR was run by TCRdb on the 5' RACE reads, yielding one entry per CDR3 protein. The sample includes 720,000 or so distinct CDR3 sequences, less than 45% of them seen just once. Sequencing was performed on blood. The receptors here all came from a man older than 75 in good health.

The rearrangement uses TRBV7-9 and TRBJ2-5, with 9 bases fitting TRBD1. TRBJ2-7 explains the end of the DNA better; the J call may be wrong. CDR1 SEHNR and CDR2 FQNEAQ come from the germline V gene (reference sequence). The CDR3 is made up of 20 amino acids. CDR3 amino acids: CASSSPSGQGTNIGDYEQYF. As DNA, the CDR3 is TGTGCCAGCAGCTCTCCCTCCGGACAGGGGACTAACATAGGTGACTACGAGCAGTACTTC.

This clonotype appeared a few times. The rearrangement joins TRBV5-1 to TRBJ2-5; D is possibly TRBD1 or TRBD2 (6 bases each). There are 17 residues in the CDR3. V was trimmed by 4 bases and J by 1 base, leaving 20 bases between them. CDR1 SGHRS and CDR2 YFSETQ come from the germline V gene. The CDR3 reads CASSTGTSSDVQETQYF. The CDR3, as DNA: TGCGCCAGCAGCACAGGGACTTCTTCGGATGTCCAAGAGACCCAGTACTTC.

V usage is TRBV7-2 and J usage is TRBJ1-4, with 8 bases fitting TRBD1. The ends lost 3 bases at V and 6 bases at J; junction bases unmatched: 0. The CDR3 is 13 residues long. Germline loops: CDR1 SGHTA, CDR2 FQGNSA. CDR3 in DNA: TGTGCCAGCAGCTTGACAGGGGATGAAAAACTGTTTTTT. Its protein product is CASSLTGDEKLFF.

The chain recombines TRBV4-3 with TRBJ2-1; D is undetermined. TRBJ2-7 matches the DNA end more closely, so the J call is doubtful. Looked up from germline, CDR1 is LGHNA and CDR2 is YSLEER. The CDR3 is 17 residues long. The CDR3 region is CASSQAIPSLLSYEQYF. The CDR3 DNA reads TGCGCCAGCAGCCAAGCAATTCCAAGCCTCCTTTCCTACGAGCAGTACTTC.

The sample holds a few counts of this clonotype. This rearrangement joins TRBV7-3 to TRBJ2-1; 10 nucleotides match TRBD1. The CDR3 is 15 residues long. CDR1 is SGHTA, CDR2 FQGTGA, per germline. The V and J ends lost 2 bases and 6 bases, in that order; junction bases with no gene match: 4. CDR3 amino acids: CASSLSGQGGNEQFF. DNA of the CDR3: TGTGCCAGCAGCTTATCAGGACAGGGGGGCAATGAGCAGTTCTTC. Full variable domain (missing parts from reference TRBV7-3 and TRBJ2-1): GAGVSQTPSNKVTEKGKYVELRCDPISGHTALYWYRQSLGQGPEFLIYFQGTGAADDSGLPNDRFFAVRPEGSVSTLKIQRTERGDSAVYLCASSLSGQGGNEQFFGPGTRLTVL.